This T cell receptor beta chain was recorded in a study of blood T cell repertoires in COVID-19 (dated by TCRdb to the early 2020s). Study-wide context: Samples covering the acute and convalescent phases of COVID-19 were provided by collaborators in the United States, Italy and Spain. The repertoires were released in a freely available public database meant as a resource for research on the immune response to SARS-CoV-2. Subjects who had been exposed to COVID-19, were actively infected with it, or had recovered from it provided the deeply sampled blood TCRbeta repertoires that made up the dataset. Nearly every sample came with metadata listing a de-identified subject ID, COVID-19 status, age in years and sex. Where available, HLA class I and class II types were obtained from metadata supplied by the sample provider rather than from assay-based typing. Samples were obtained from the ongoing ImmuneRACE study (first 160 participants) and from over 1,000 subjects provided by 6 global collaborators. The material from the prospective study consisted of cDNA or gDNA derived from T cells, B-cell-depleted T cells, or PBMCs.

The CDR3 sequence holds 16 residues, the cysteine and phenylalanine included. Here the CDR3 DNA is all that survives: 48 bases in frame from base 1. V is cut back by 0 bases and J by 4 bases, with 8 bases in the junction unmatched. From the germline V gene, CDR1 is LGHNA and CDR2 is YSLEER. To note about this clone: Its antigen target is currently unknown. Qualities for individual bases were not recorded, and no much larger clone is one base off.

Findings and caveats that apply to the study as a whole: The quantity of clinical and demographic metadata differed by source and by participant and was supplied without curation.

The immunoSEQ Assay, a bias-controlled multiplex PCR, was used to amplify TCRbeta CDR3 regions from genomic DNA. As for how the authors treated the data: Within the assay, amplification of reference gene primers was used to estimate how many nucleated cells each sample contained. Sequence reads were collapsed and filtered to measure the absolute abundance of every unique TCRbeta CDR3 rearrangement. For each sample, productive Simpson clonality was calculated as the square root of Simpson's diversity index across productive rearrangements. TCRdb took this table from immuneACCESS and kept in-frame rearrangements with V and J called. Such tables lack part of the clones; where checked against another copy, unresolved V genes explain under half of the gap, and the rest is unexplained. D and trimming were read from the DNA, whereas the V and J calls and clone size are those reported in that table. The sample table lists just over 300,000 clones, over 75% of them with a count of one. Less than 2.5% of the sample comes from the top ten.

Enrolling through a virtual design, the prospective study's participants ranged in age from roughly 18 to 100 years and lived across roughly 24 United States geographic areas. To assign participants to cohorts, the prospective study relied on clinical history that participants themselves reported in a screening survey and a study questionnaire. ImmuneRACE Cohort 3 recovered participants were defined by two consecutive negative NP/OP PCR tests, healthcare professional clearance, or symptom resolution. In the prospective study, whole blood, serum and a nasopharyngeal or oropharyngeal swab were collected from each participant by mobile phlebotomists. Participants in the prospective study had the option to provide additional blood draws and questionnaires over a roughly 2-month period. Before DNA extraction, prospective study blood samples were shipped either frozen or at room temperature.

This receptor was taken from a man aged 25 to 45 who had recovered from COVID-19. Sequenced input: PBMCs or T cells enriched from blood (not recorded which). The chain is made from TRBV4-3 and TRBJ2-7, and TRBD1 aligns with 8 junction nucleotides. The CDR3 protein is CASSQDLSGGWYEQYF. In nucleotide form, the sequence is TGCGCCAGCAGCCAAGATCTGTCAGGGGGCTGGTACGAGCAGTACTTC.